The 7 T cell receptor beta chains listed next were all sequenced from one sample in a study of a mutant IDH1 vaccine in newly diagnosed glioma. As for time point: week 5, during vaccination. Mutant IDH1 20-mer peptide, at 300 ug, made up each vaccine dose, with topical imiquimod. Sequencing was performed with immunoSEQ multiplex PCR; in TCRdb, only in-frame clones are kept and a portion is missing. The sample lists around 34,000 clones; about 56% were seen once. These receptors lack a known antigen. This material consisted of PBMCs, taken from a glioma patient whose treatment included an IDH1 peptide vaccine. Every receptor here comes from a woman under 30 with glioma.

This clone was observed a few times. The chain employs TRBV7-9 and TRBJ2-3; no clear D. CDR3 size: 16 residues. The germline V gene has CDR1 SEHNR and CDR2 FQNEAQ (reference sequence). V lost 1 base and J lost 0, with 11 bases in between. CDR3 bases: TGTGCCAGCAGCTTAGTAGGCAGGCCTAGCACAGATACGCAGTATTTT. Its protein product is CASSLVGRPSTDTQYF.

In its sample, this clone was seen a few times. The V and J genes are TRBV19 and TRBJ1-4; the D gene is possibly TRBD1 (5 bases). From germline, CDR1 is LNHDA and CDR2 SQIVND (reference sequence). Trimming pared 1 base from V and 12 bases from J, leaving 9 bases between. This CDR3 spans 12 amino acids. The CDR3 region has the DNA TGTGCCAGTAGTATAGGGACAAGAGAACTGTTTTTT. It encodes CASSIGTRELFF.

This chain uses TRBV7-9 with TRBJ1-1, with TRBD1 as a possible D gene (5 bases). Germline assignment: CDR1 SEHNR and CDR2 FQNEAQ (reference sequence). Trimming removed 1 base at V and 8 bases at J, with 14 bases between. This CDR3 spans 14 amino acids. CDR3 sequence (DNA): TGTGCCAGCAGCTTAGTAGTGGCAGGGAAAGAAGCTTTCTTT. Its translation: CASSLVVAGKEAFF.

V is TRBV9 and J is TRBJ1-3; D gene unclear. The CDR3 spans 17 residues. The V gene's germline CDR1 is SGDLS and CDR2 YYNGEE. The V end lost 0 bases, the J end lost 0 bases, and 13 bases lay between the germline ends. Here the CDR3 DNA reads TGTGCCAGCAGCGTAGAAGATTGGCCAGCCTCTGGAAACACCATATATTTT. Its translation is CASSVEDWPASGNTIYF.

This clone was recorded once. This chain uses TRBV7-9 with TRBJ2-7; D possibly corresponds to TRBD1 (6 bases). Germline CDR1 is SEHNR and CDR2 is FQNEAQ (reference sequence). The ends were cut back, 1 base at V and 4 bases at J, with 14 bases in the middle. The CDR3 is made up of 15 amino acids. The CDR3 loop reads CASSLGQGTGYEQYF. The CDR3 DNA reads as TGTGCCAGCAGCTTAGGGCAGGGGACCGGTTACGAGCAGTACTTC.

This sequence joins TRBV6-1 and TRBJ2-2; the D gene could be TRBD1 or TRBD2 (6 bases each). V lost 0 bases to trimming and J lost 4 bases, with 15 bases between them. Germline V CDR1 and CDR2: MNHNS, SASEGT. The CDR3 is made up of 17 amino acids. The CDR3 DNA reads as TGTGCCAGCAGTGAAGCGAAGAGGGGGGCGGGCACCGGGGAGCTGTTTTTT. This encodes CASSEAKRGAGTGELFF.

This clone came up a few times. The chain joins TRBV4-1 to TRBJ1-5, with 7 bases aligning to TRBD1. The V segment lost 0 bases and the J segment 9 bases; nucleotides outside the gene matches: 11. Looked up from germline, CDR1 is MGHRA and CDR2 is YSYEKL. This CDR3 is built from 16 residues. CDR3 coding DNA: TGCGCCAGCAGCCAAGATAGAACGGGTCCAGGGGGGCCCCAGCATTTT. Protein product: CASSQDRTGPGGPQHF.